This note documents a single TCR beta chain sequence. These data are taken from a study of shared clonotypes between healthy human individuals. Study-wide background: Sampling drew on donors who were a couple of women and three men aged 18 to 49. Per-donor plates numbered three CD4 naive, three CD4 memory, two CD8 naive and one CD8 memory.

CD45RO-negative, CCR7-positively selected cells formed the naive CD8 fraction, excluding terminally differentiated effector memory CD45RA+ cells. Those who donated were healthy HIV-negative adults, with no recent acute infections or vaccinations reported. Original handling: There were no quality scores in the junction-only immunoSEQ sequences, so filtering differed. Assay used: immunoSEQ multiplex PCR; TCRdb lists only in-frame clones, some missing. V, J and clone size derive from that table, while D and trimming were established from the DNA sequence. This repertoire shows approximately 740,000 clones, around 93% found once; its top ten account for less than 25%. CDR3 length: 16 amino acids. V lost 3 bases and J lost 2, with 16 bases in between. Germline V CDR1 and CDR2: SGDLS, YYNGEE.

Sequenced input: naive CD8+ T cells sorted from blood. V and J are TRBV9 and TRBJ2-3; the D gene could be TRBD1 or TRBD2 (6 bases each). This clonotype was obtained from a man aged 30-40 years in good health. The CDR3 DNA reads TGTGCCAGCAGCGCCGGGGGACAAGGCCTCACAGATACGCAGTATTTT. Translation gives CASSAGGQGLTDTQYF.